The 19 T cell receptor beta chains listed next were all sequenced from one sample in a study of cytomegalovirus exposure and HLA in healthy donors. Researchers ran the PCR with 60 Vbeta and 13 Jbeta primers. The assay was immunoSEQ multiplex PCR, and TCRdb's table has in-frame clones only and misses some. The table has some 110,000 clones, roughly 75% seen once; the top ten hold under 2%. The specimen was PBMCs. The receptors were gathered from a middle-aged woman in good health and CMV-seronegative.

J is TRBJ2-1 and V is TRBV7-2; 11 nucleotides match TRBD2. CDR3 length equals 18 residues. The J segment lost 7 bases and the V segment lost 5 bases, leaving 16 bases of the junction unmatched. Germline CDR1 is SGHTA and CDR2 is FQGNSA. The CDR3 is CASSEDRPGTSGRNEQFF. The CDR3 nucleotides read TGTGCCAGCAGCGAGGACAGGCCCGGGACTAGCGGTAGAAATGAGCAGTTCTTC.

The CDR3 loop reads CASNPSPEREGGLGTQYF. The CDR3, as DNA: TGTGCCAGCAACCCATCCCCAGAGCGGGAGGGCGGTTTGGGGACCCAGTACTTC. V is TRBV27 and J is TRBJ2-5, with 10 bases matching TRBD2. The CDR3 loop spans 18 amino acids. V shed 7 bases and J 7 bases; nucleotides not matched to a gene: 21. The germline gives CDR1 MNHEY, CDR2 SMNVEV (reference sequence).

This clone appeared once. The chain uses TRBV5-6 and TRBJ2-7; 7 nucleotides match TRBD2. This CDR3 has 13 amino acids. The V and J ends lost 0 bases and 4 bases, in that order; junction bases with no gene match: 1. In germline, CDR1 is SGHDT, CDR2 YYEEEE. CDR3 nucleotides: TGTGCCAGCAGCTTGGCTAGCGGATACGAGCAGTACTTC. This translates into CASSLASGYEQYF.

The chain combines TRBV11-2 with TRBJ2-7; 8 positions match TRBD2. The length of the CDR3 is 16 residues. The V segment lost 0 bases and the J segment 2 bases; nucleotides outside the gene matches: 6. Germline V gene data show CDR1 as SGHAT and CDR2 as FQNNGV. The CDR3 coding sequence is TGTGCCAGCAGCTTAGAGTTCCTAGCGGGTACCTACGAGCAGTACTTC. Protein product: CASSLEFLAGTYEQYF.

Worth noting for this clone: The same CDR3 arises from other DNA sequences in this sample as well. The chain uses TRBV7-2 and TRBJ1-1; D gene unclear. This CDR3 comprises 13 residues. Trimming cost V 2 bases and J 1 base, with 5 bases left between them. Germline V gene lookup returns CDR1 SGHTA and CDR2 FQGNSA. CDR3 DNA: TGTGCCAGCAGCTTATCCAGGAACACTGAAGCTTTCTTT. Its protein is CASSLSRNTEAFF.

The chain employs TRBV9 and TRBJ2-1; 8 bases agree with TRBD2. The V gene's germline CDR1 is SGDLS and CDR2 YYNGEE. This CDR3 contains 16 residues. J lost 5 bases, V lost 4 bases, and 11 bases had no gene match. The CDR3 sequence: CASSPVPAGGHNEQFF. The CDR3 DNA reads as TGTGCCAGCAGCCCCGTTCCGGCGGGAGGACACAATGAGCAGTTCTTC.

In nucleotides, the CDR3 is TGTGCCAGCAGTTTCACGACAGGGTCTAGCAATCAGCCCCAGCATTTT. It codes for CASSFTTGSSNQPQHF. V and J are TRBV6-5 and TRBJ1-5; the match to TRBD1 covers 7 bases. Germline V gene data show CDR1 as MNHEY and CDR2 as SVGAGI. There are 16 residues in the CDR3. J lost 0 bases, V lost 4 bases, and 6 bases had no gene match.

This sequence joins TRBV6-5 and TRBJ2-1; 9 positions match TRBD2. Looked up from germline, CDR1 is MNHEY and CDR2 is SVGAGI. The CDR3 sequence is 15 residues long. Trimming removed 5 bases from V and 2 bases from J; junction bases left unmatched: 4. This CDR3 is CASSPSGATYNEQFF. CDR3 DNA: TGTGCCAGCAGTCCTAGCGGGGCGACCTACAATGAGCAGTTCTTC.

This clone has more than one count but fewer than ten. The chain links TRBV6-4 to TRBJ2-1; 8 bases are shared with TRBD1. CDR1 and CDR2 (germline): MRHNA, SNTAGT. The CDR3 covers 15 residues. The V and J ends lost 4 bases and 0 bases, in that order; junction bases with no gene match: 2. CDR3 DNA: TGTGCCAGCAGTGCACAGGGGGGCTCCTACAATGAGCAGTTCTTC. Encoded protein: CASSAQGGSYNEQFF.

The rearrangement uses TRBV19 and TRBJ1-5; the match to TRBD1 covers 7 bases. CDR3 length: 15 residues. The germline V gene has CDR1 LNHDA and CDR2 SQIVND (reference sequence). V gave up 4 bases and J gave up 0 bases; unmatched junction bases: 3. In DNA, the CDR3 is TGTGCCAGTAGTAGGGGACAGAGTAGCAATCAGCCCCAGCATTTT. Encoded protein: CASSRGQSSNQPQHF.

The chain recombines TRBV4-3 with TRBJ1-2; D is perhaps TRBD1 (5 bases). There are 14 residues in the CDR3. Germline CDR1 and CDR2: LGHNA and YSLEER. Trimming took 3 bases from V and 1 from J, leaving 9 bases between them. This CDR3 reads CASSHQTDNYGYTF. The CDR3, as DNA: TGCGCCAGCAGCCACCAGACAGATAACTATGGCTACACCTTC.

CDR3 sequence: CATSRKTDQPQHF. The DNA for the CDR3 is TGTGCCACCAGCAGGAAGACAGATCAGCCCCAGCATTTT. The chain carries TRBV15 and TRBJ1-5; D perhaps matches TRBD1 (5 bases). The CDR3 spans 13 residues. Germline V lookup: CDR1 LNHNV, CDR2 YYDKDF (reference sequence). V shed 3 bases and J shed 5 bases, with 8 bases lying between them.

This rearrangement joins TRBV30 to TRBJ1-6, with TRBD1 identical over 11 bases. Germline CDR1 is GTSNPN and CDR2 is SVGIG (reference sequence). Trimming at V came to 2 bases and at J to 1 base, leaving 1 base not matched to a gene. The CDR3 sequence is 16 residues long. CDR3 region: CAWSRDRGSYNSPLHF. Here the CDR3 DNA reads TGTGCCTGGAGTAGGGACAGGGGGTCCTATAATTCACCCCTCCACTTT.

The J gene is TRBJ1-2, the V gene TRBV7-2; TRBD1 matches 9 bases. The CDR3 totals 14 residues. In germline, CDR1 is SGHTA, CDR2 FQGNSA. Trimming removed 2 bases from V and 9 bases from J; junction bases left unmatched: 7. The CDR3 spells CASSLTRTGASYTF. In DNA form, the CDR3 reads TGTGCCAGCAGCTTAACCAGGACAGGGGCAAGCTACACCTTC.

The CDR3 DNA reads as TGCGCCAGCAGCCTAGACAACTATGGCTACACCTTC. Protein product: CASSLDNYGYTF. The rearrangement joins TRBV5-1 to TRBJ1-2; D gene ambiguous. Germline V gives CDR1 SGHRS, CDR2 YFSETQ. The CDR3 extends over 12 amino acids. The V end lost 4 bases, the J end lost 2 bases, and 6 bases lay between the germline ends.

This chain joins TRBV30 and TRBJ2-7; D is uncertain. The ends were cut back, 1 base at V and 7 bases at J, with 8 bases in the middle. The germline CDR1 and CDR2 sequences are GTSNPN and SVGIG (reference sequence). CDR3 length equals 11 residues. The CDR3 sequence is CAWSARWEQYF. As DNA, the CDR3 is TGTGCCTGGAGTGCTAGGTGGGAGCAGTACTTC.

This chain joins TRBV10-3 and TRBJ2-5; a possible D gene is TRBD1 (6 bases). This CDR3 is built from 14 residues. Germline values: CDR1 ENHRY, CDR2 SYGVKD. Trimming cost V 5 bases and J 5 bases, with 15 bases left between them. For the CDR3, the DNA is TGTGCCATCAGTCGGACAGCTCTCTGGGAGACCCAGTACTTC. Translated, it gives CAISRTALWETQYF.

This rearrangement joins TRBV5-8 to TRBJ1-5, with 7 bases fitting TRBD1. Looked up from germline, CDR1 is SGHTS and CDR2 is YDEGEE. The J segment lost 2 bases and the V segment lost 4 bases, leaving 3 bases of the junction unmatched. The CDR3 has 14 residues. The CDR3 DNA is TGTGCCAGCAGCCAAGGACAGGGCAATCAGCCCCAGCATTTT. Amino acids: CASSQGQGNQPQHF.

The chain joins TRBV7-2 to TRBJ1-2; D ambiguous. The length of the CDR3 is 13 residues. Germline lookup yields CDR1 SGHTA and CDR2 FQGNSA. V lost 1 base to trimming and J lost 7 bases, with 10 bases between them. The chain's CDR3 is CASSLVFASGYTF. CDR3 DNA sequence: TGTGCCAGCAGCTTAGTTTTCGCGAGTGGCTACACCTTC.